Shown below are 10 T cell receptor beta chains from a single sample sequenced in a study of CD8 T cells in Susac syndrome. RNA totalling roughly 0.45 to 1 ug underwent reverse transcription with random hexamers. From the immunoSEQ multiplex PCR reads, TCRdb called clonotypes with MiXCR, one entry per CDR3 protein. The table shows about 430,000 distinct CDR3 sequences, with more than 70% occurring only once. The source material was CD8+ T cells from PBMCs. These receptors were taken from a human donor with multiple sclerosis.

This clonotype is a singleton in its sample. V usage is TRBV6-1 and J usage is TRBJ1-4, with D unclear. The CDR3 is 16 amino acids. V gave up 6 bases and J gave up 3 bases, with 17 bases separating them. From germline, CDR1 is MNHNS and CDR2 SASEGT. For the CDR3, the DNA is TGTGCCAGCAGCCCGGAACCACACGCGGCTAATGAAAAACTGTTTTTT. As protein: CASSPEPHAANEKLFF.

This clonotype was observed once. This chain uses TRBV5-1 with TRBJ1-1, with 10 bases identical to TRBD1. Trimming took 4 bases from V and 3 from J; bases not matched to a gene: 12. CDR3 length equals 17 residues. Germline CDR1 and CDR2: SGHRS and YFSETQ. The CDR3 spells CASSPGPTGGLHTEAFF. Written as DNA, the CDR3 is TGCGCCAGCAGCCCTGGACCGACAGGGGGCCTTCACACTGAAGCTTTCTTT. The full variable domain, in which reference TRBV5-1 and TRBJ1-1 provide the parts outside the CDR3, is KAGVTQTPRYLIKTRGQQVTLSCSPISGHRSVSWYQQTPGQGLQFLFEYFSETQRNKGNFPGRFSGRQFSNSRSEMNVSTLELGDSALYLCASSPGPTGGLHTEAFFGQGTRLTVV.

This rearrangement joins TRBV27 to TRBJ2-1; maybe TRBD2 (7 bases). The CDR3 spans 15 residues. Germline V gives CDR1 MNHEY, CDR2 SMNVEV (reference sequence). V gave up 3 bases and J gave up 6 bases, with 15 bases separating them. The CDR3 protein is CASSLLGEGVNEQFF. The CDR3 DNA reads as TGTGCCAGCAGTTTGCTTGGGGAGGGGGTCAATGAGCAGTTCTTC.

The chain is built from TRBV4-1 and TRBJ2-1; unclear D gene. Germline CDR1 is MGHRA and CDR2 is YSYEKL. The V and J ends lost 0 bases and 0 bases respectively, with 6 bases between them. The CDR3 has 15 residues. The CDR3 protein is CASSQDWGSYNEQFF. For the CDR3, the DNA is TGCGCCAGCAGCCAAGACTGGGGCTCCTACAATGAGCAGTTCTTC.

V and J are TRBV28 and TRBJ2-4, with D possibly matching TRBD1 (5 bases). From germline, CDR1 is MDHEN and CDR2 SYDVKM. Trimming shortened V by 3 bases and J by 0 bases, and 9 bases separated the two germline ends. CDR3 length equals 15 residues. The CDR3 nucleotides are TGTGCCAGCAGTTTTGACAGAATAGCCAAAAACATTCAGTACTTC. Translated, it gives CASSFDRIAKNIQYF. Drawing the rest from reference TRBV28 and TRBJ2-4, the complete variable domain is DVKVTQSSRYLVKRTGEKVFLECVQDMDHENMFWYRQDPGLGLRLIYFSYDVKMKEKGDIPEGYSVSREKKERFSLILESASTNQTSMYLCASSFDRIAKNIQYFGAGTRLSVL.

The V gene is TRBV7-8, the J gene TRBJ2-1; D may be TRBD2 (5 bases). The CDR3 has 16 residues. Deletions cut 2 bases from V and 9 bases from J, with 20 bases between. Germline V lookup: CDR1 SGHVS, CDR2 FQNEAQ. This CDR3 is CASSLLRWEWSAEQFF. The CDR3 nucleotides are TGTGCCAGCAGCTTACTTCGGTGGGAGTGGTCTGCTGAGCAGTTCTTC.

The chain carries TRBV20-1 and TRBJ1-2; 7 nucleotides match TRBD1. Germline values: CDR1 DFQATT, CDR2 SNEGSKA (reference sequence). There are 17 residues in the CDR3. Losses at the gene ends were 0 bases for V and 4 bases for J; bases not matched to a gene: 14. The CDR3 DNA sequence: TGCAGTGCTAGAGAAGGTTCGGAGGGGGCGCAGAGCTATGGCTACACCTTC. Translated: CSAREGSEGAQSYGYTF.

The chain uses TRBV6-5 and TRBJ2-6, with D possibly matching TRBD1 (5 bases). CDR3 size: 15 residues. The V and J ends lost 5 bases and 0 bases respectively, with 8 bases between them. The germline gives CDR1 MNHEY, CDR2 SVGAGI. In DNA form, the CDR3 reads TGTGCCAGCAGTCAGGGAAACTCTGGGGCCAACGTCCTGACTTTC. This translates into CASSQGNSGANVLTF.

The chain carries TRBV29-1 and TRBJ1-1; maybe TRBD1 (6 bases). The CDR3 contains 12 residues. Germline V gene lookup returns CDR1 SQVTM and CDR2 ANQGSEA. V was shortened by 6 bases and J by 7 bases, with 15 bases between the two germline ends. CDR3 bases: TGCAGCGTGCCCCAGGGGAGCGGTGAAGCTTTCTTT. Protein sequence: CSVPQGSGEAFF.

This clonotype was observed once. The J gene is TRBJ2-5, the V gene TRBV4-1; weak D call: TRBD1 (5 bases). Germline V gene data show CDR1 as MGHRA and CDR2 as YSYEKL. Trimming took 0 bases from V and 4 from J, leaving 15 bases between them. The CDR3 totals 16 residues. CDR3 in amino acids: CASSQDGRVASETQYF. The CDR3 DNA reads TGCGCCAGCAGCCAAGATGGCAGGGTGGCTTCAGAGACCCAGTACTTC.